This T cell receptor beta chain was sequenced for a study of cytomegalovirus exposure and HLA in healthy donors. The data were produced by immunoSEQ multiplex PCR, yet TCRdb's version contains in-frame clones alone and is incomplete. The sample comprises hundreds of thousands of clones, approximately 90% of which are singletons, and around 0.9% rests with the top ten. V was pared by 5 bases and J by 4 bases, with 6 bases between. CDR3 length: 11 amino acids. Germline V gene sequence: CDR1 DFQATT, CDR2 SNEGSKA (reference sequence). The study, taken as a whole, reports: Rare TCR sequences predominated, though certain public TCRs were found in many donors. The classifier reportedly diagnosed cytomegalovirus status with high specificity and sensitivity. The study listed approximately 160 cytomegalovirus-associated TCR beta chains.

This clone came up once. What it binds is unknown. This sample also contains other DNA sequences that code for the same CDR3. The J gene is TRBJ2-1, the V gene TRBV20-1; D is perhaps TRBD2 (6 bases). The origin of this receptor is a woman aged 18-29 years in good health and CMV-seronegative. The specimen sequenced was PBMCs. The CDR3 reads CSARGYNEQFF. The CDR3 nucleotides read TGCAGTGCTCGGGGGTACAATGAGCAGTTCTTC.